These 18 T cell receptor beta chains were sequenced from one sample in a study of cytotoxic CD8 clonotypes in ibrutinib-treated CLL. Sequencing was performed with immunoSEQ multiplex PCR; in TCRdb, only in-frame clones are kept and a portion is missing. Seen here are more than 45,000 clones, roughly 83% observed once, and the top ten hold roughly 21%. Sequenced material: PBMCs, taken after 24 months of ibrutinib treatment. Receptors were obtained from a human donor with chronic lymphocytic leukemia.

The chain combines TRBV28 with TRBJ2-5, with 9 bases lining up with TRBD1. The CDR3 loop spans 15 amino acids. The V gene end was trimmed by 6 bases and the J gene end by 5 bases; junction bases not matched to a gene: 10. CDR1 MDHEN and CDR2 SYDVKM come from the germline V gene. CDR3 region: CASRSGQGPPETQYF. CDR3 DNA sequence: TGTGCCAGCAGGTCGGGACAGGGCCCCCCCGAGACCCAGTACTTC.

The chain recombines TRBV6-5 with TRBJ1-1, with unresolved D. V shed 6 bases and J shed 6 bases, with 17 bases lying between them. This CDR3 has 14 amino acids. Germline CDR1 and CDR2: MNHEY and SVGAGI. The chain's CDR3 is CASSPVDPYAEAFF. As DNA, the CDR3 is TGTGCCAGCAGCCCCGTGGATCCGTATGCTGAAGCTTTCTTT.

This clone is a singleton in its sample. The V call is TRBV5-8, the J call TRBJ2-7, with D uncertain. V lost 2 bases and J lost 7, with 25 bases in between. Germline V CDR1 and CDR2: SGHTS, YDEGEE. The CDR3 contains 17 residues. DNA of the CDR3: TGTGCCAGCAGCTTCCCGCTGCCCCACCCCTACTACTGGGAGCAGTACTTC. It yields the protein CASSFPLPHPYYWEQYF. The complete variable domain, with remaining parts taken from reference TRBV5-8 and TRBJ2-7, reads EAGVTQSPTHLIKTRGQQATLRCSPISGHTSVYWYQQALGLGLQFLLWYDEGEERNRGNFPPRFSGRQFPNYSSELNVNALELEDSALYLCASSFPLPHPYYWEQYFGPGTRLTVT.

The CDR3 loop reads CASSYSLAGLTEAFF. CDR3 DNA: TGTGCCAGCAGTTACTCACTAGCAGGGTTAACTGAAGCTTTCTTT. The chain recombines TRBV6-5 with TRBJ1-1, with D maybe TRBD1 (5 bases). Trimming pared 0 bases from V and 5 bases from J, leaving 13 bases between. This CDR3 region has 15 residues. The germline V gene has CDR1 MNHEY and CDR2 SVGAGI.

The chain employs TRBV4-2 and TRBJ2-7, with D perhaps given as TRBD1 or TRBD2 (5 bases each). From germline, CDR1 is LGHNA and CDR2 YNFKEQ. Trimming left V 4 bases short and J 3 bases short, with 16 bases between. The CDR3 covers 15 residues. CDR3: CASSPTGTVFYEQYF. Written as DNA, the CDR3 is TGTGCCAGCAGCCCGACCGGGACCGTTTTCTACGAGCAGTACTTC.

The sample holds a few counts of this clone. The chain couples TRBV7-9 to TRBJ1-1, with 7 positions matching TRBD1. CDR1 is SEHNR and CDR2 is FQNEAQ in the germline V gene (reference sequence). Trimming cost V 2 bases and J 0 bases; bases outside gene matches: 6. There are 16 residues in the CDR3. The DNA of the CDR3 is TGTGCCAGCAGCTTAAAAGGGGGCAGCTTGAACACTGAAGCTTTCTTT. It encodes CASSLKGGSLNTEAFF.

The chain recombines TRBV19 with TRBJ2-1; unclear D gene. Between the trimmed V and J ends, which lost 11 bases and 5 bases, there was a span of 7 bases. CDR1 and CDR2 (germline): LNHDA, SQIVND (reference sequence). The CDR3 contains 10 residues. The CDR3 DNA reads as TGTGCCGCAGGAGACAATGAGCAGTTCTTC. This gives the protein CAAGDNEQFF.

The V call is TRBV2, the J call TRBJ2-1; the match to TRBD1 covers 8 bases. The CDR3 runs to 14 residues. In germline, CDR1 is SNHLY, CDR2 FYNNEI. Trimming took 4 bases from V and 7 from J; bases not matched to a gene: 6. The CDR3 protein is CASSGGQGLNEQFF. CDR3 coding DNA: TGTGCCAGCAGTGGTGGACAGGGTCTTAATGAGCAGTTCTTC.

This clone was seen only a few times. The V and J genes are TRBV7-9 and TRBJ1-2, with unresolved D. V was cut by 5 bases and J by 0 bases, with 13 bases left in between. Germline loops: CDR1 SEHNR, CDR2 FQNEAQ (reference sequence). The length of the CDR3 is 15 residues. For the CDR3, the DNA is TGTGCCAGCAGCCCTCGGACCCTCCCTAACTATGGCTACACCTTC. Translating it yields CASSPRTLPNYGYTF.

This clone was observed a single time. V gene TRBV19 combines with J gene TRBJ2-2; TRBD2 aligns across 7 bases. V shed 6 bases and J 6 bases; nucleotides not matched to a gene: 7. The CDR3 sequence is 14 residues long. The germline CDR1 and CDR2 sequences are LNHDA and SQIVND (reference sequence). This CDR3 reads CASSGTNRAGELFF. For the CDR3, the DNA is TGTGCCAGTAGCGGGACTAATCGGGCCGGGGAGCTGTTTTTT.

V gene TRBV10-3 combines with J gene TRBJ2-2; 8 bases fit TRBD2. The germline V gene has CDR1 ENHRY and CDR2 SYGVKD. CDR3 size: 16 residues. Losses at the gene ends were 5 bases for V and 1 base for J; bases not matched to a gene: 6. CDR3 nucleotide sequence: TGTGCCATCAGTCCGCCTAGCGGGCTGAACACCGGGGAGCTGTTTTTT. Encoded protein: CAISPPSGLNTGELFF.

The V and J genes are TRBV6-4 and TRBJ2-3; the match to TRBD2 covers 8 bases. The CDR3 length is 16 residues. The trim removed 4 bases at V and 2 bases at J, leaving 8 bases unmatched. Germline V lookup: CDR1 MRHNA, CDR2 SNTAGT. The CDR3 bases are TGTGCCAGCAGTGGCTCGAGCGGGGGAGCCACAGATACGCAGTATTTT. It specifies CASSGSSGGATDTQYF.

CDR3 sequence: CASSGAGTSIEAFF. The CDR3 DNA follows: TGTGCCAGCAGCGGGGCCGGGACAAGTATTGAAGCTTTCTTT. This rearrangement joins TRBV7-8 to TRBJ1-1, with D perhaps matching TRBD1 (6 bases). The CDR3 extends over 14 amino acids. The V gene lost 5 bases and the J gene lost 7 bases, with 17 bases spanning the gap. Germline V gene data show CDR1 as SGHVS and CDR2 as FQNEAQ.

The chain has TRBV15 and TRBJ2-1, with D perhaps matching TRBD2 (6 bases). Germline-derived CDR1 and CDR2 are LNHNV and YYDKDF (reference sequence). The V end was cut by 8 bases, the J end by 5 bases, with 13 bases between. The length of the CDR3 is 13 residues. CDR3 residues: CATLEGYNNEQFF. DNA of the CDR3: TGTGCCACCCTGGAGGGGTACAACAATGAGCAGTTCTTC.

The rearrangement joins TRBV7-2 to TRBJ2-1; TRBD2 matches 12 bases. CDR3 length: 16 residues. V gave up 2 bases and J gave up 4 bases; unmatched junction bases: 3. CDR1 is SGHTA and CDR2 is FQGNSA in the germline V gene. In nucleotides, the CDR3 is TGTGCCAGCAGCTTAAAAGGGACTAGCGGGTACAATGAGCAGTTCTTC. It translates to CASSLKGTSGYNEQFF.

This clone was seen a handful of times. The chain uses TRBV19 and TRBJ1-5, with D hard to call. The CDR3 totals 13 residues. Trimming stripped 4 bases from V and 4 bases from J, with 8 bases between. The germline V gene has CDR1 LNHDA and CDR2 SQIVND (reference sequence). The CDR3 protein is CASSTDRNQPQHF. The DNA of the CDR3 is TGTGCCAGTAGTACAGACCGAAATCAGCCCCAGCATTTT.

In its sample, this clone was seen a few times. The gene calls are TRBV11-2 and TRBJ2-1; 7 bases line up with TRBD2. J gave up 15 bases and V 0 bases, and 8 bases lay outside the gene matches. In germline, CDR1 is SGHAT, CDR2 FQNNGV. This CDR3 is 13 amino acids long. CDR3 sequence (DNA): TGTGCCAGCAGCTTAGATTTGTCCAGGGAGGGGTTCTTC. It yields the protein CASSLDLSREGFF.

V and J are TRBV5-4 and TRBJ2-1, with D possibly being TRBD2 (6 bases). V lost 0 bases to trimming and J lost 9 bases, with 16 bases between them. The CDR3 contains 15 residues. CDR1 SGHNT and CDR2 YYREEE come from the germline V gene (reference sequence). Here the CDR3 reads CASSLGAFGGGEQFF. The CDR3 DNA is TGTGCCAGCAGCTTGGGAGCTTTCGGGGGAGGTGAGCAGTTCTTC. The full variable domain, its missing parts supplied by reference TRBV5-4 and TRBJ2-1, is ETGVTQSPTHLIKTRGQQVTLRCSSQSGHNTVSWYQQALGQGPQFIFQYYREEENGRGNFPPRFSGLQFPNYSSELNVNALELDDSALYLCASSLGAFGGGEQFFGPGTRLTVL.